These T cell receptor beta chains were read from a single sample in a study of immune evolution from preneoplasia to lung adenocarcinoma. TCRdb's copy holds only in-frame clones and misses some; the assay was immunoSEQ multiplex PCR. The profile shows about 7,400 clones, 80% of them singletons. The sample consisted of FFPE adjacent normal lung tissue. The receptors originated from a person aged 65 to 79 with lung adenocarcinoma. Each CDR3 is given with its conserved first and last residue. Fields, in order: V gene, clone size, J gene, D gene, CDR3 protein, CDR3 DNA. The D gene is left open where the match is weak. Only some rows state a clone size, as once, few, many or a class for expanded clones.

TRBV6-1	-	TRBJ2-2	-	CASRTADNTGELFF	TGTGCCAGCCGGACGGCCGACAACACCGGGGAGCTGTTTTTT
TRBV5-6	-	TRBJ2-2	TRBD1	CASSLRTGSNTGELFF	TGTGCCAGCAGCCTCCGGACAGGTTCGAATACCGGGGAGCTGTTTTTT
TRBV28	-	TRBJ2-1	TRBD2	CASSLVTSGSYNEQFF	TGTGCCAGCAGTTTGGTGACTAGCGGTTCCTACAATGAGCAGTTCTTC
TRBV28	-	TRBJ1-1	TRBD1	CASALQGRDTEAFF	TGTGCCAGCGCCTTACAGGGGAGGGACACTGAAGCTTTCTTT
TRBV30	few	TRBJ2-7	-	CASKEGGTSSSYEQYF	TGTGCCTCTAAAGAGGGGGGGACCTCGAGCTCCTACGAGCAGTACTTC
TRBV15	-	TRBJ2-5	-	CATSRDKYQETQYF	TGTGCCACCAGCAGAGATAAGTACCAAGAGACCCAGTACTTC
TRBV30	-	TRBJ2-7	-	CACIRGESIYEQYF	TGTGCCTGTATTAGGGGGGAGTCGATCTACGAGCAGTACTTC
TRBV4-1	-	TRBJ2-1	TRBD2	CASSQAQSGGAGNEQFF	TGCGCCAGCAGCCAAGCCCAAAGCGGGGGGGCCGGCAATGAGCAGTTCTTC
TRBV10-3	-	TRBJ2-2	TRBD1	CAISDAGGTGELFF	TGTGCCATCAGTGACGCAGGGGGCACCGGGGAGCTGTTTTTT
TRBV7-9	-	TRBJ2-6	-	CASSREGGPGANVLTF	TGTGCCAGCAGCCGCGAGGGGGGGCCTGGGGCCAACGTCCTGACTTTC
TRBV6-1	-	TRBJ2-7	-	CATEGPSYEQYF	TGTGCCACCGAGGGACCCTCCTACGAGCAGTACTTC